This T cell receptor beta chain appears in the sequencing data of a study of blood T cell repertoires in COVID-19. CDR1 and CDR2 (germline): SGHNT, YYREEE (reference sequence). V was pared by 2 bases and J by 14 bases, with 7 bases of the junction left unmatched. CDR3 length equals 14 residues. Original methodology: The assay estimated nucleated cells by amplifying reference gene primers. Sequenced by immunoSEQ multiplex PCR; TCRdb stores in-frame clones only, minus some. D and trimming come from the DNA, and the V and J calls and clone size come from that table. The sample yields about 92,000 clones, around 85% seen once.

Input material: peripheral blood. The chain joins TRBV5-4 to TRBJ1-6; 10 bases map to TRBD1. The sequence derives from a man aged 80 or over with acute or convalescent COVID-19. CDR3 nucleotides: TGTGCCAGCAGCTTCGACAGGGGGCCTTCGACCCTCCACTTT. Protein product: CASSFDRGPSTLHF.